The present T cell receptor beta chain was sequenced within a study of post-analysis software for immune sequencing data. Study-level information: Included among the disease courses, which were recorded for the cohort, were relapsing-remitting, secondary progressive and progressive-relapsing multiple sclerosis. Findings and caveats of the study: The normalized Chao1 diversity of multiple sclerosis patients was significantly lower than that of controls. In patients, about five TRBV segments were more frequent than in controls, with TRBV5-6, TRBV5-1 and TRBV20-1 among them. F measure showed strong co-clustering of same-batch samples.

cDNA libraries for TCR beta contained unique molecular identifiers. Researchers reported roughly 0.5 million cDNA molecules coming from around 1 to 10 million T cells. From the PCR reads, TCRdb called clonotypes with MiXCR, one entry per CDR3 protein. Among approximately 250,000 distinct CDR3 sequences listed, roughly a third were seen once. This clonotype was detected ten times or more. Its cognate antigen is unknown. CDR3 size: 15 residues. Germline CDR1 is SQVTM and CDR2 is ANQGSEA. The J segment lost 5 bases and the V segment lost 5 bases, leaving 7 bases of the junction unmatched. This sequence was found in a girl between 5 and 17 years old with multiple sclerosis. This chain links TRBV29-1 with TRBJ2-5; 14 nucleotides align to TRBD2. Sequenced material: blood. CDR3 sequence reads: CSVHRGLAGGETQYF. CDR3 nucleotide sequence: TGCAGCGTTCACCGCGGACTAGCGGGAGGTGAGACCCAGTACTTC.